This T cell receptor beta chain derives from a study of blood T cell repertoires in COVID-19. The germline V and J ends were trimmed by 2 bases and 3 bases, with 7 bases remaining between them. Germline V gives CDR1 LGHDT, CDR2 YNNKEL (reference sequence). The CDR3 is made up of 13 amino acids. Data came from immunoSEQ multiplex PCR; TCRdb stores just in-frame clones and leaves some out. The data show about 220,000 clones, approximately 83% seen once. This clone appeared a few times. The V call is TRBV3-1 (or the pseudogene TRBV3-2), the J call TRBJ1-1; unclear D gene. The sample was PBMCs or T cells enriched from blood (not recorded which). This TCR derives from a woman aged 35 to 49 who had been exposed to COVID-19. The CDR3 is CASSQQVDTEAFF. The CDR3 DNA reads TGTGCCAGCAGCCAACAGGTGGACACTGAAGCTTTCTTT.